The 6 T cell receptor beta chains in this list originate from one sample, sequenced in a study of OX40 agonist ivuxolimab in advanced cancers. Repertoires were generated with immunoSEQ multiplex PCR, while TCRdb's copy carries only in-frame clones and drops some. The sample lists about 20,000 clones; 79% were seen once. The sample was CD4+ or CD8+ T cells sorted from blood, taken in a trial of the OX40 agonist ivuxolimab. These receptors came from an adult with an advanced solid tumor such as melanoma, head and neck, liver or kidney cancer.

The chain combines TRBV29-1 with TRBJ2-6, with D perhaps matching TRBD1 (5 bases). V lost 2 bases and J lost 2, with 13 bases in between. This CDR3 has 16 residues. CDR1 is SQVTM and CDR2 is ANQGSEA in the germline V gene. DNA for the CDR3: TGCAGCGTTGAATTCCAGGGTGGGCCTGGGGCCAACGTCCTGACTTTC. Protein: CSVEFQGGPGANVLTF.

The J gene is TRBJ2-5, the V gene TRBV4-3; TRBD1 might be the D (5 bases). V lost 3 bases, J lost 4 bases, and 18 bases lay in between. The CDR3 consists of 16 residues. CDR1 LGHNA and CDR2 YSLEER come from the germline V gene. CDR3 sequence reads: CASSHSTLQGRETQYF. The CDR3 bases are TGCGCCAGCAGCCACAGTACCCTGCAGGGCCGAGAGACCCAGTACTTC.

The chain joins TRBV5-1 to TRBJ1-5, with D perhaps matching TRBD1 (6 bases). CDR3 length equals 13 residues. CDR1 is SGHRS, CDR2 YFSETQ, per germline. The germline V and J ends were trimmed by 2 bases and 5 bases, with 8 bases remaining between them. CDR3 residues: CASSFEGDQPQHF. As DNA, the CDR3 is TGCGCCAGCAGCTTCGAGGGGGATCAGCCCCAGCATTTT.

V usage is TRBV4-3 and J usage is TRBJ2-5, with TRBD1 identical over 7 bases. With V trimmed by 0 bases and J by 5 bases, 9 bases remained unmatched. The CDR3 runs to 16 residues. Germline V gene data show CDR1 as LGHNA and CDR2 as YSLEER. CDR3 region: CASSQDSIGGWETQYF. CDR3 DNA: TGCGCCAGCAGCCAAGATTCGATAGGGGGCTGGGAGACCCAGTACTTC.

This rearrangement joins TRBV6-6 to TRBJ2-7; 8 positions agree with TRBD1. CDR1 and CDR2 from the germline V gene are MNHNY and SVGAGI (reference sequence). V lost 8 bases, J lost 1 base, and 10 bases stayed unmatched. This CDR3 is 15 amino acids long. The CDR3 DNA sequence: TGTGCCAGCCTTCCAGACAGGGGAAGATCCTACGAGCAGTACTTC. It specifies CASLPDRGRSYEQYF.

In this sample, this clone turned up once. V and J are TRBV9 and TRBJ1-5; a possible D gene is TRBD1 (6 bases). The CDR3 loop spans 14 amino acids. Per germline, CDR1 SGDLS and CDR2 YYNGEE. The ends were cut back, 3 bases at V and 3 bases at J, with 10 bases in the middle. This CDR3 reads CASSGGRINQPQHF. The CDR3 DNA follows: TGTGCCAGCAGCGGGGGGCGGATCAATCAGCCCCAGCATTTT.